This T cell receptor (beta chain) was retrieved from a study of T cell responses to AZD1222 COVID-19 vaccine. The CDR3 spans 13 residues. Trimming left V 3 bases short and J 6 bases short, with 12 bases between. CDR1 is SGHRS, CDR2 YFSETQ, per germline. Using immunoSEQ multiplex PCR, the repertoire was profiled, and TCRdb retains in-frame clones only, with some absent. The sample has 100,000 to 150,000 clones, about 90% seen once. The V and J genes are TRBV5-1 and TRBJ1-2, with TRBD1 as a possible D gene (6 bases). Sequencing was performed on peripheral blood, taken on day 0 of AZD1222 vaccination. This TCR derives from an adult in good health. CDR3 bases: TGCGCCAGCAGCTGGCTCGGGGGCGATGGCTACACCTTC. It is translated as CASSWLGGDGYTF.